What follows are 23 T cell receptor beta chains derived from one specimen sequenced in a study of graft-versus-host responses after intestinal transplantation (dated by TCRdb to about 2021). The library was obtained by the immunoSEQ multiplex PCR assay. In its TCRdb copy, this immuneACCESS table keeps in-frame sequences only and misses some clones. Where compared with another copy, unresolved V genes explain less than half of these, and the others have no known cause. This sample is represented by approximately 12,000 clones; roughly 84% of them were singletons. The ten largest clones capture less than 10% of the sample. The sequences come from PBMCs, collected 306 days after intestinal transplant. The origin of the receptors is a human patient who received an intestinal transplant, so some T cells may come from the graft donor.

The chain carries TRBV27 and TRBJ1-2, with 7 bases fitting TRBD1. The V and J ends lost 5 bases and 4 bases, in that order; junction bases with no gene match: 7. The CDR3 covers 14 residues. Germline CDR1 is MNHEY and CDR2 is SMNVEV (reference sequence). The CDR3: CASSKGQTFYGYTF. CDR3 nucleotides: TGTGCCAGCAGTAAGGGACAGACTTTCTATGGCTACACCTTC.

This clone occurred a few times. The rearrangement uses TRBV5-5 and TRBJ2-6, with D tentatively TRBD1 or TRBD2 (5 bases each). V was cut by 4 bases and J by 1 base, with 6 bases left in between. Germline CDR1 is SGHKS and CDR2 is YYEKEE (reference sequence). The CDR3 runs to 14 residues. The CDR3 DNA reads TGTGCCAGCAGCGAGGGGTCTGGGGCCAACGTCCTGACTTTC. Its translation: CASSEGSGANVLTF.

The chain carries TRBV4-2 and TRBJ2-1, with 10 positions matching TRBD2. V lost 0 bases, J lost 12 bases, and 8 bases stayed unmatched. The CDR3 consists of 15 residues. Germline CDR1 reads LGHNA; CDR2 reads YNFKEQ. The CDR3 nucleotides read TGTGCCAGCAGCCAAGATGACCTAGCGGGAGCGGGGCAGTTCTTC. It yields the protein CASSQDDLAGAGQFF.

DNA for the CDR3: TGTGCCAGCAGTGAAAGACTAGCGGGGAGGGAGCAGTACTTC. It is translated as CASSERLAGREQYF. V gene TRBV28 combines with J gene TRBJ2-7, with TRBD2 matching 11 bases. The CDR3 contains 14 residues. The junction had 7 bases not matched to a gene; V was cut back by 5 bases and J by 7 bases. Germline assignment: CDR1 MDHEN and CDR2 SYDVKM. Together with reference TRBV28 and TRBJ2-7, the CDR3 gives the full variable domain: DVKVTQSSRYLVKRTGEKVFLECVQDMDHENMFWYRQDPGLGLRLIYFSYDVKMKEKGDIPEGYSVSREKKERFSLILESASTNQTSMYLCASSERLAGREQYFGPGTRLTVT.

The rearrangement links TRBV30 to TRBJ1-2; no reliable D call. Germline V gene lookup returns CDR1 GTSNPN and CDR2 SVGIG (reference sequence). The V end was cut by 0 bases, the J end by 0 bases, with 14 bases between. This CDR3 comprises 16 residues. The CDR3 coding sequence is TGTGCCTGGAGTGTACTAAAGGCAGGTCCTAACTATGGCTACACCTTC. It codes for CAWSVLKAGPNYGYTF.

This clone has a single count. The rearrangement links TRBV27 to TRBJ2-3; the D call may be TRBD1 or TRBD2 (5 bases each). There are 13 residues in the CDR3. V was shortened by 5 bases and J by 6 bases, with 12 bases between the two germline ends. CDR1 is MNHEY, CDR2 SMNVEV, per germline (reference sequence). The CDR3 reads CASSQGPADTQYF. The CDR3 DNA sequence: TGTGCCAGCAGTCAGGGACCCGCGGATACGCAGTATTTT.

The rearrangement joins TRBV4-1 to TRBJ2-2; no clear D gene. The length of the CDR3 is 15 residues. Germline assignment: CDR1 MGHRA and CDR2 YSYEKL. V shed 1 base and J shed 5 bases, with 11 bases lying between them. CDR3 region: CASSQGPWVTGELFF. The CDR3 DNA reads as TGCGCCAGCAGCCAAGGTCCCTGGGTAACCGGGGAGCTGTTTTTT.

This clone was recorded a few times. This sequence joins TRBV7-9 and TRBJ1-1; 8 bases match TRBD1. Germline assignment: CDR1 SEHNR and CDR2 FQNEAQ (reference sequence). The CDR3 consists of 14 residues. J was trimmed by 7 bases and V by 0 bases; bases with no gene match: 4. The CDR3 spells CASSLAGTGYEAFF. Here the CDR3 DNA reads TGTGCCAGCAGCTTAGCCGGGACAGGTTATGAAGCTTTCTTT. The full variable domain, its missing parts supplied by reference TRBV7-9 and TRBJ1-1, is DTGVSQNPRHKITKRGQNVTFRCDPISEHNRLYWYRQTLGQGPEFLTYFQNEAQLEKSRLLSDRFSAERPKGSFSTLEIQRTEQGDSAMYLCASSLAGTGYEAFFGQGTRLTVV.

The CDR3 DNA follows: TGTGCCAGCAGCGCCGGACTAGCGGGAGGGCCTACCGGGGAGCTGTTTTTT. Translation: CASSAGLAGGPTGELFF. The rearrangement links TRBV9 to TRBJ2-2, with TRBD2 matching over 15 bases. Trimming cost V 3 bases and J 5 bases; bases outside gene matches: 5. CDR1 SGDLS and CDR2 YYNGEE come from the germline V gene. This CDR3 has 17 amino acids.

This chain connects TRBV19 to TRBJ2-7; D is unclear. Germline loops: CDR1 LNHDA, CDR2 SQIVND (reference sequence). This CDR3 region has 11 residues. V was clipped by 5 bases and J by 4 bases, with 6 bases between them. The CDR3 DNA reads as TGTGCCAGTAGTGAGGATTACGAGCAGTACTTC. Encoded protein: CASSEDYEQYF.

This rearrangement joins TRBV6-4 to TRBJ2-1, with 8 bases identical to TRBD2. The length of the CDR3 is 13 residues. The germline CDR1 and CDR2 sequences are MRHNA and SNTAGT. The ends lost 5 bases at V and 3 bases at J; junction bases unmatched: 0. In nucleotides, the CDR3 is TGTGCCAGCAGTAGCGGGAGCTACAATGAGCAGTTCTTC. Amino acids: CASSSGSYNEQFF.

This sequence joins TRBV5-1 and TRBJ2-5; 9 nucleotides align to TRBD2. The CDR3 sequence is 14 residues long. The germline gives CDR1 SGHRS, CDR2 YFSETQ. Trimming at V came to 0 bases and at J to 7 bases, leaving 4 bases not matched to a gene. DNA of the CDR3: TGCGCCAGCAGCTTGGCCGCGACTAGCGGGACCCAGTACTTC. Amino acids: CASSLAATSGTQYF.

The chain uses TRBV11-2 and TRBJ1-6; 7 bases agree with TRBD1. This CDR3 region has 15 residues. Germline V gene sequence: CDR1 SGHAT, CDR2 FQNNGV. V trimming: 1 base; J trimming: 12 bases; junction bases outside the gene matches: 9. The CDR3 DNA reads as TGTGCCAGCAGCTTAGGAGGGGACAGTTCAATACCCCTCCACTTT. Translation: CASSLGGDSSIPLHF.

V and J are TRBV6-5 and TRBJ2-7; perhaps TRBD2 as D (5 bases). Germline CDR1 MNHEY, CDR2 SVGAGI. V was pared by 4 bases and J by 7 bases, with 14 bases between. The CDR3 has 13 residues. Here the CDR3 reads CASSSQPSPEQYF. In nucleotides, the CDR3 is TGTGCCAGCAGTTCCCAGCCTAGCCCAGAGCAGTACTTC.

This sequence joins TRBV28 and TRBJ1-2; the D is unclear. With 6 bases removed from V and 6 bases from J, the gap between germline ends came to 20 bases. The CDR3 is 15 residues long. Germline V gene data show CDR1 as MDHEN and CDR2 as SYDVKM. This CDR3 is CASRPAEPLVNGYTF. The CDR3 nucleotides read TGTGCCAGCAGACCCGCAGAGCCCCTGGTAAATGGCTACACCTTC.

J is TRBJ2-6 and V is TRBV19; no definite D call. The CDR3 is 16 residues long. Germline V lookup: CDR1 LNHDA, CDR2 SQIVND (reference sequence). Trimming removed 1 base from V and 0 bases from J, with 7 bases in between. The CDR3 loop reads CASSIGLSSGANVLTF. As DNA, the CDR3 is TGTGCCAGTAGTATAGGGCTCAGCTCTGGGGCCAACGTCCTGACTTTC.

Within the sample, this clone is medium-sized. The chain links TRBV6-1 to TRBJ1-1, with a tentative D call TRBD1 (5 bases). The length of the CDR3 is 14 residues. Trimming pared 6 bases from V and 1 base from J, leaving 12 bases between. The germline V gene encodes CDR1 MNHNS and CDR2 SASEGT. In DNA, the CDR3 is TGTGCCAGCAGGGCCGGGACGGAGAACACTGAAGCTTTCTTT. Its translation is CASRAGTENTEAFF.

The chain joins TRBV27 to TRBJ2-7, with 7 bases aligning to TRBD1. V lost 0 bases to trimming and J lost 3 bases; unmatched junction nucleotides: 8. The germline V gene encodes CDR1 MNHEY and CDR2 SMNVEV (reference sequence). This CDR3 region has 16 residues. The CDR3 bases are TGTGCCAGCAGTTTATCTATTGGGACAGTGAACTACGAGCAGTACTTC. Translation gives CASSLSIGTVNYEQYF.

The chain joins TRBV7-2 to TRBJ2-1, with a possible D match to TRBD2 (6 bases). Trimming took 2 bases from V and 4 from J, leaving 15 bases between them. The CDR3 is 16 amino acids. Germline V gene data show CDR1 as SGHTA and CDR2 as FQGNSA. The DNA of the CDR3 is TGTGCCAGCAGCTTATGGCGGGAAAAGAAATACAATGAGCAGTTCTTC. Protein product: CASSLWREKKYNEQFF.

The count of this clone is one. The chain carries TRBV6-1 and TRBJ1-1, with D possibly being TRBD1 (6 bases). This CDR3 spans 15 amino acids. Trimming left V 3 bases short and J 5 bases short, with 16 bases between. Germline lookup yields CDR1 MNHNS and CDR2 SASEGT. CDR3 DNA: TGTGCCAGCAGTGATTTAGACAGGCCAGGGACTGAAGCTTTCTTT. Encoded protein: CASSDLDRPGTEAFF.

CDR3 protein: CASSPRGAGNTIYF. In DNA, the CDR3 is TGTGCCAGCTCACCAAGGGGCGCTGGAAACACCATATATTTT. This sequence joins TRBV18 and TRBJ1-3; the D gene is possibly TRBD1 (5 bases). The length of the CDR3 is 14 residues. The V gene lost 2 bases and the J gene lost 2 bases, with 7 bases spanning the gap. Germline V gene data show CDR1 as KGHSH and CDR2 as LQKENI.

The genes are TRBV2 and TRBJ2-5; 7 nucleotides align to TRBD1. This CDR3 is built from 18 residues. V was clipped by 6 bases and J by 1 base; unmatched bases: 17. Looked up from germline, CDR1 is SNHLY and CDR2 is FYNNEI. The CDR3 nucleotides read TGTGCCAGCAGCGAGCCTTTGGACAGGCAGGCCCCCCAAGAGACCCAGTACTTC. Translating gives CASSEPLDRQAPQETQYF.

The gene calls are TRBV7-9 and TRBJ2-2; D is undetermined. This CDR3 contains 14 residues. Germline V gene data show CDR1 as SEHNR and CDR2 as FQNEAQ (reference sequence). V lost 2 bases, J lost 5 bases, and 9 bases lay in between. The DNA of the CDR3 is TGTGCCAGCAGCTTATTGGAGTCAACCGGGGAGCTGTTTTTT. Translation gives CASSLLESTGELFF.